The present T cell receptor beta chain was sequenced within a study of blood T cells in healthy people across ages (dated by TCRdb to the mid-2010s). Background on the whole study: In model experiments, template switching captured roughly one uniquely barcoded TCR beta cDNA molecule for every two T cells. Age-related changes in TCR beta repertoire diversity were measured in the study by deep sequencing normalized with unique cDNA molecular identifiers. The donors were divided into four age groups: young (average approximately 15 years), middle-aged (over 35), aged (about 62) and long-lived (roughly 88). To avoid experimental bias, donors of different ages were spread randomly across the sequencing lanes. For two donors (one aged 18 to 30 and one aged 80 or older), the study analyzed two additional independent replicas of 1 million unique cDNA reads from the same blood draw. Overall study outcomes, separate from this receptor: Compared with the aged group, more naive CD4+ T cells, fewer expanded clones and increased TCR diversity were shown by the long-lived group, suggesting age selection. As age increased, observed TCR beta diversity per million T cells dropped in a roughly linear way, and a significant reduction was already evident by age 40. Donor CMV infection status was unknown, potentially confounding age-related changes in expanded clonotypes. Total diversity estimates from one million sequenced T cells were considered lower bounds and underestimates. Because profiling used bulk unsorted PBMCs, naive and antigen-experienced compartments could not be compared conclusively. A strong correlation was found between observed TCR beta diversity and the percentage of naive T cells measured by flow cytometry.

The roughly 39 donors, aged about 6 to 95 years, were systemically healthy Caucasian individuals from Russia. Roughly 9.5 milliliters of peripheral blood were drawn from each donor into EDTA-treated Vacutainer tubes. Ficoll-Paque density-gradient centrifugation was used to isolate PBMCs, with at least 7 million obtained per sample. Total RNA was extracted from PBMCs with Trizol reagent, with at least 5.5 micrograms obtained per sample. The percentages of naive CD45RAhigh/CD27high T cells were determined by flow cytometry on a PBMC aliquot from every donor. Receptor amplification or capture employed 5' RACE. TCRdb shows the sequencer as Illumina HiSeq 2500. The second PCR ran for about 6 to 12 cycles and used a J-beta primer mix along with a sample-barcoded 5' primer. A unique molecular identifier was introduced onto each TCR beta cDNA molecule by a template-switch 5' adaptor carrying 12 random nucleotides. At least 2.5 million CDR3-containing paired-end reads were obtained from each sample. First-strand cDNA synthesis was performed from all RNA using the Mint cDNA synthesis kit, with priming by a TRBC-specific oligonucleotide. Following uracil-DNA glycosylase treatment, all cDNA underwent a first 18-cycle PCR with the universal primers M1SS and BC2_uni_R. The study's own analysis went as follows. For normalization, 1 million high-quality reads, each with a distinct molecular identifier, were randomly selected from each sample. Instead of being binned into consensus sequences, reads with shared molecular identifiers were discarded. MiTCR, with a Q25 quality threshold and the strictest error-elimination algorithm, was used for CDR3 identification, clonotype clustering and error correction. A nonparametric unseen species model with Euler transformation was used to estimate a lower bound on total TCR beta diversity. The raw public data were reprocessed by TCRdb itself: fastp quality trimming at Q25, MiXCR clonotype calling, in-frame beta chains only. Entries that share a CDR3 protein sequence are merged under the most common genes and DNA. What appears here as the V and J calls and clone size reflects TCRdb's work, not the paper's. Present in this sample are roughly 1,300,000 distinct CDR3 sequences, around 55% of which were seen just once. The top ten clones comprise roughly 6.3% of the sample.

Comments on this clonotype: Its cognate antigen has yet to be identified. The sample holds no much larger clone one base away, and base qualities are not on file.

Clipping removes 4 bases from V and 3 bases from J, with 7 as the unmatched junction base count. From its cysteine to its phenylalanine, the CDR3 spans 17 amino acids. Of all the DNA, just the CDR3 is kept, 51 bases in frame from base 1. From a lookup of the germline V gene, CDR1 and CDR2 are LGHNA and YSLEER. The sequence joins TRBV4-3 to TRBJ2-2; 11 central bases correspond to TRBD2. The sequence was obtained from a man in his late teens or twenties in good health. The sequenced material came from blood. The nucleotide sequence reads TGCGCCAGCAGCCCCCATAGCGGGGGGGCGTACACCGGGGAGCTGTTTTTT. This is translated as CASSPHSGGAYTGELFF.